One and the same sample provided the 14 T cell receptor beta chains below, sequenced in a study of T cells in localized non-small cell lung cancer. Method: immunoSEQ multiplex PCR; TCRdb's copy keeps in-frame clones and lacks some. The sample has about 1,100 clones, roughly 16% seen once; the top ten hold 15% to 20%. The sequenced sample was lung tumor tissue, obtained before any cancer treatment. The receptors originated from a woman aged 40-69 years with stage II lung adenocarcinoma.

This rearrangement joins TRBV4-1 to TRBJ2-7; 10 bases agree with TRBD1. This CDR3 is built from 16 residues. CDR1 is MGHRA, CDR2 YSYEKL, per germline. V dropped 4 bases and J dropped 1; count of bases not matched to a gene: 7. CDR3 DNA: TGCGCCAGCAGCCCTTCCGGGACAGGGGAATCCTACGAGCAGTACTTC. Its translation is CASSPSGTGESYEQYF.

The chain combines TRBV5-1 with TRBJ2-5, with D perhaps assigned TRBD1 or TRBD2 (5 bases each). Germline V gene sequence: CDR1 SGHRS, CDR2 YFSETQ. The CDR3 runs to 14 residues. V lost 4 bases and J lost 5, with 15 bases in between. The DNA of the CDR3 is TGCGCCAGCAGCCCGGGGCGTCTCGGGGAGACCCAGTACTTC. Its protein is CASSPGRLGETQYF.

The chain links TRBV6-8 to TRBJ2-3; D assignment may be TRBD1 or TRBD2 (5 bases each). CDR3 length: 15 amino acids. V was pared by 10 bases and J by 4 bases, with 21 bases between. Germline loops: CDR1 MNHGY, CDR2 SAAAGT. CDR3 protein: CAILWGNSTPDTQYF. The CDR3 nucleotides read TGTGCCATCCTTTGGGGGAATTCGACCCCAGATACGCAGTATTTT.

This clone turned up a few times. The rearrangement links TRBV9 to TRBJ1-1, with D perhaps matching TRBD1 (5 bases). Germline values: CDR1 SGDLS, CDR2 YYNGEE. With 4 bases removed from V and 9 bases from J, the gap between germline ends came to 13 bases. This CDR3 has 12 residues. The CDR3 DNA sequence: TGTGCCAGCAGCTCCGGGGGGACTCAAGCTTTCTTT. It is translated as CASSSGGTQAFF. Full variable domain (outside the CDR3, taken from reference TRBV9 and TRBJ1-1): DSGVTQTPKHLITATGQRVTLRCSPRSGDLSVYWYQQSLDQGLQFLIQYYNGEERAKGNILERFSAQQFPDLHSELNLSSLELGDSALYFCASSSGGTQAFFGQGTRLTVV.

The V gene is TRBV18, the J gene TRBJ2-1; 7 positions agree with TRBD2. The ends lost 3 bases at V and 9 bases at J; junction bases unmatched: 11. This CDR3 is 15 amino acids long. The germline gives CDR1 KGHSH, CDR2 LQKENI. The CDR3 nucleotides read TGTGCCAGCTCACCCGCAGGACTAGGAAGGGCTGAGCAGTTCTTC. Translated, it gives CASSPAGLGRAEQFF.

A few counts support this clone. The CDR3 nucleotides are TGTGCCAGCAGCGCTTCCGGGACTCCCTACAATGAGCAGTTCTTC. This translates into CASSASGTPYNEQFF. The rearrangement uses TRBV9 and TRBJ2-1; TRBD2 is a possible D gene (6 bases). Per germline, CDR1 SGDLS and CDR2 YYNGEE. The CDR3 totals 15 residues. Deletions cut 3 bases from V and 2 bases from J, with 12 bases between. The variable domain in full, with the rest retrieved from reference TRBV9 and TRBJ2-1, is DSGVTQTPKHLITATGQRVTLRCSPRSGDLSVYWYQQSLDQGLQFLIQYYNGEERAKGNILERFSAQQFPDLHSELNLSSLELGDSALYFCASSASGTPYNEQFFGPGTRLTVL.

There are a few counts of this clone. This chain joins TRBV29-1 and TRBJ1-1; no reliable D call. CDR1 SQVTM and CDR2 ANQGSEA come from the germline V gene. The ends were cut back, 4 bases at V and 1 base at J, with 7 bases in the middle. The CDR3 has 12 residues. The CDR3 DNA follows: TGCAGCGTTGGGGCGGCGAACACTGAAGCTTTCTTT. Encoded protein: CSVGAANTEAFF.

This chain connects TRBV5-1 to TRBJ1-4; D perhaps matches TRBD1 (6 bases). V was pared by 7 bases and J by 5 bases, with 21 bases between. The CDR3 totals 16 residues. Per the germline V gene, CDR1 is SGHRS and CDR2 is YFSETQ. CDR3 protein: CASQEGVGTLNEKLFF. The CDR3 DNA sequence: TGCGCCAGCCAGGAGGGGGTCGGGACACTGAATGAAAAACTGTTTTTT.

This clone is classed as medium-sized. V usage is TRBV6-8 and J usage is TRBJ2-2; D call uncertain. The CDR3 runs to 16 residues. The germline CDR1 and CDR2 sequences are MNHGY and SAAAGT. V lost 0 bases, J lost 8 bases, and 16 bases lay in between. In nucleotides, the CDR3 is TGTGCCAGCAGTTACTCGGGTGGCAGTGCCCCGGGGGAGCTGTTTTTT. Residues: CASSYSGGSAPGELFF.

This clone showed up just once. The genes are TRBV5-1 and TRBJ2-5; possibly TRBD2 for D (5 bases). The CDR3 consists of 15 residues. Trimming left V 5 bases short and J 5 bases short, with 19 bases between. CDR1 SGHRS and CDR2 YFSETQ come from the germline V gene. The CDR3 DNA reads TGCGCCAGCAGTCCTGACGGTCTGGACTCGGAGACCCAGTACTTC. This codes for CASSPDGLDSETQYF.

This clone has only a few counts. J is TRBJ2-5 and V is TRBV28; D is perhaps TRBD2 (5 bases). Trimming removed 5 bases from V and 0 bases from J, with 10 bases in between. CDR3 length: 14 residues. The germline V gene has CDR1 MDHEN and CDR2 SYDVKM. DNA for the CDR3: TGTGCCAGCAGTCCGGTGAGGGACCAAGAGACCCAGTACTTC. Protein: CASSPVRDQETQYF.

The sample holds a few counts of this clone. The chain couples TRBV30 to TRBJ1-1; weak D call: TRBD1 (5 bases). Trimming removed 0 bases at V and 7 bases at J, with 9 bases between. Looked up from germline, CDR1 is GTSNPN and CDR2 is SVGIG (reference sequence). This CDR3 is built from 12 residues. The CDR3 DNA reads TGTGCCTGGAGTGTTATGGGGGGTGAAGCTTTCTTT. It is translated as CAWSVMGGEAFF.

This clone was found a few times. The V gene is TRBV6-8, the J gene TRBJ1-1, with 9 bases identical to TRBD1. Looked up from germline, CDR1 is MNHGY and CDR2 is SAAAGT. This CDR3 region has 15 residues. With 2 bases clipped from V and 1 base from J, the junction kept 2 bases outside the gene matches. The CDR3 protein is CASSYRDRANTEAFF. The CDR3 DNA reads TGTGCCAGCAGTTACCGGGACAGGGCGAACACTGAAGCTTTCTTT.

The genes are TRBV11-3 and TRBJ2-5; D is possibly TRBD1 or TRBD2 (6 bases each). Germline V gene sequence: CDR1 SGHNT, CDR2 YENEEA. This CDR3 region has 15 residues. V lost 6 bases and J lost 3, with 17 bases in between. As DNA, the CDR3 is TGTGCCAGCAGTCCGGGGGCCAGGTGGGAAGAGACCCAGTACTTC. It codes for CASSPGARWEETQYF. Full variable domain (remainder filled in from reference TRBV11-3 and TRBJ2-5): EAGVVQSPRYKIIEKKQPVAFWCNPISGHNTLYWYLQNLGQGPELLIRYENEEAVDDSQLPKDRFSAERLKGVDSTLKIQPAELGDSAVYLCASSPGARWEETQYFGPGTRLLVL.